This entry lists 17 T cell receptor beta chains sequenced from one sample in a study of breast tumors, draining lymph nodes, adjacent tissues. Samples came from axillary lymph nodes draining the breast cancer. One entry per CDR3 protein results from TCRdb running MiXCR on the multiplex PCR reads. Found here are tens of thousands of distinct CDR3 sequences, approximately 28% of them singletons; the top ten hold about 8%. Sequencing was done on a sample of axillary lymph node tissue. The receptors here all came from a female donor with breast cancer. Some clones in this sample may be carry-over from other donors' samples.

This clonotype was seen ten or more times. V gene TRBV28 combines with J gene TRBJ2-7; D perhaps matches TRBD2 (5 bases). Trimming stripped 4 bases from V and 0 bases from J, with 13 bases between. This CDR3 has 15 residues. Looked up from germline, CDR1 is MDHEN and CDR2 is SYDVKM. The CDR3 coding sequence is TGTGCCAGCAGTTCGGACTGGCTGGGCTCCTACGAGCAGTACTTC. Translated: CASSSDWLGSYEQYF.

This clonotype was observed at least ten times. The genes are TRBV7-9 and TRBJ2-3, with 10 bases matching TRBD2. The CDR3 is 16 residues long. Germline V gene data show CDR1 as SEHNR and CDR2 as FQNEAQ (reference sequence). V lost 5 bases, J lost 1 base, and 6 bases stayed unmatched. CDR3 region: CASSRRLAGGTDTQYF. CDR3 coding DNA: TGTGCCAGCAGCCGCCGTCTAGCGGGAGGCACAGATACGCAGTATTTT.

The sample holds many counts of this clonotype. V gene TRBV7-9 combines with J gene TRBJ1-3, with 7 bases identical to TRBD1. CDR1 is SEHNR and CDR2 is FQNEAQ in the germline V gene (reference sequence). Trimming at V came to 5 bases and at J to 2 bases, leaving 9 bases not matched to a gene. The CDR3 consists of 16 residues. The CDR3 DNA sequence: TGTGCCAGCAGCCCCACCACGACAGGGACTGGAAACACCATATATTTT. Translation gives CASSPTTTGTGNTIYF. Combining the CDR3 with reference TRBV7-9 and TRBJ1-3 gives the whole variable domain DTGVSQNPRHKITKRGQNVTFRCDPISEHNRLYWYRQTLGQGPEFLTYFQNEAQLEKSRLLSDRFSAERPKGSFSTLEIQRTEQGDSAMYLCASSPTTTGTGNTIYFGEGSWLTVV.

In DNA, the CDR3 is TGTGCCAGCAGTTTCTTCTCGGGAGGGACGGACACCGGGGAGCTGTTTTTT. This gives the protein CASSFFSGGTDTGELFF. The chain employs TRBV12-3 or TRBV12-4 and TRBJ2-2, with 8 bases matching TRBD2. This CDR3 region has 17 residues. With 3 bases clipped from V and 3 bases from J, the junction kept 9 bases outside the gene matches.

The sample holds many counts of this clonotype. The CDR3 bases are TGTGCCAGCAGCTTAGCGGGAGAAGGAGAGACCCAGTACTTC. Translated: CASSLAGEGETQYF. This chain links TRBV7-6 with TRBJ2-5, with D perhaps TRBD2 (5 bases). The length of the CDR3 is 14 residues. The V gene's germline CDR1 is SGHVS and CDR2 FNYEAQ. Trimming removed 0 bases from V and 4 bases from J, with 9 bases in between.

As to this clonotype: Mismatch with germline at one junction end may stem from a read error. The chain recombines TRBV15 with TRBJ2-3; TRBD1 aligns across 8 bases. The V gene's germline CDR1 is LNHNV and CDR2 YYDKDF (reference sequence). The CDR3 spans 17 residues. For the CDR3, the DNA is TGTGCCGCCAGCAGAGCCGGGACAGGACAAAGCACAGGTACGCAGTATTTT. As protein: CAASRAGTGQSTGTQYF.

This clonotype was counted at least ten times. The chain has TRBV5-5 and TRBJ2-1, with D possibly matching TRBD2 (6 bases). Per the germline V gene, CDR1 is SGHKS and CDR2 is YYEKEE (reference sequence). With 4 bases removed from V and 0 bases from J, the gap between germline ends came to 11 bases. The CDR3 has 15 residues. This CDR3 reads CASSPSAISYNEQFF. The CDR3 region has the DNA TGTGCCAGCAGCCCTAGCGCCATCTCCTACAATGAGCAGTTCTTC.

This clonotype was counted many times. The chain carries TRBV19 and TRBJ2-3; D uncertain. Trimming left V 1 base short and J 2 bases short, with 7 bases between. Germline V gives CDR1 LNHDA, CDR2 SQIVND (reference sequence). CDR3 length: 14 residues. The DNA of the CDR3 is TGTGCCAGTAGTATAGCCCCTACCACAGATACGCAGTATTTT. Encoded protein: CASSIAPTTDTQYF.

This clonotype has at least ten counts. The rearrangement uses TRBV9 and TRBJ1-2, with TRBD1 matching over 11 bases. J lost 8 bases, V lost 4 bases, and 10 bases had no gene match. CDR3 length: 15 amino acids. Germline V CDR1 and CDR2: SGDLS, YYNGEE. CDR3 sequence: CASSSLGQGVRGYTF. Here the CDR3 DNA reads TGTGCCAGCAGCTCACTGGGACAGGGGGTGCGGGGCTACACCTTC.

The sample holds many counts of this clonotype. This chain links TRBV28 with TRBJ2-5; TRBD1 might be the D (6 bases). This CDR3 has 16 residues. The germline V gene has CDR1 MDHEN and CDR2 SYDVKM. The V gene lost 1 base and the J gene lost 5 bases, with 17 bases spanning the gap. The CDR3 is CASSLLGGSAKETQYF. The CDR3 DNA is TGTGCCAGCAGTTTATTAGGGGGATCGGCCAAGGAGACCCAGTACTTC.

Ten or more counts support this clonotype. V is TRBV11-2 and J is TRBJ2-5, with 8 bases that match TRBD1. Germline CDR1 SGHAT, CDR2 FQNNGV. With V trimmed by 1 base and J by 9 bases, 4 bases remained unmatched. This CDR3 region has 13 residues. The chain's CDR3 is CASSLAGGTAQYF. CDR3 DNA: TGTGCCAGCAGCTTAGCAGGGGGCACGGCCCAGTACTTC.

V usage is TRBV7-2 and J usage is TRBJ1-1; TRBD1 might be the D (5 bases). CDR3 length equals 17 residues. V lost 5 bases and J lost 6, with 25 bases in between. In germline, CDR1 is SGHTA, CDR2 FQGNSA. CDR3 sequence (DNA): TGTGCCAGCAGCCGAAACGCCCCGGGGCCCGGAGGCCCTGAAGCTTTCTTT. Amino acid sequence: CASSRNAPGPGGPEAFF.

The chain uses TRBV12-5 and TRBJ1-6; 9 bases line up with TRBD1. V dropped 5 bases and J dropped 8; count of bases not matched to a gene: 4. The germline CDR1 and CDR2 sequences are LGHNT and FRNRAP. The length of the CDR3 is 14 residues. CDR3: CASGVGQGYSPLHF. The CDR3 bases are TGTGCTAGTGGTGTGGGACAGGGTTATTCACCCCTCCACTTT.

This clonotype was found many times. The gene calls are TRBV10-1 and TRBJ2-7; 7 bases agree with TRBD1. V shed 6 bases, J shed 0 bases, and the junction held 11 bases outside the gene matches. The germline CDR1 and CDR2 sequences are WNHNN and SYGVQD (reference sequence). The CDR3 has 16 amino acids. DNA of the CDR3: TGCGCCAGCAGCGGCTCCGGGACAGACCACTCCTACGAGCAGTACTTC. It translates to CASSGSGTDHSYEQYF.

Many counts were recorded for this clonotype. Written as DNA, the CDR3 is TGTGCCAGCAGAGGGGAGACCCAGTACTTC. It specifies CASRGETQYF. This rearrangement joins TRBV5-5 to TRBJ2-5; unclear D gene. CDR1 is SGHKS, CDR2 YYEKEE, per germline (reference sequence). V lost 5 bases and J 5 bases, leaving 4 bases between the germline ends. The CDR3 runs 10 residues.

This sequence joins TRBV11-2 and TRBJ2-7, with D possibly TRBD2 on 7 matching bases. Per germline, CDR1 SGHAT and CDR2 FQNNGV. V lost 4 bases and J 3 bases, leaving 16 bases between the germline ends. The length of the CDR3 is 15 residues. In DNA form, the CDR3 reads TGTGCCAGCAGCTGGGGAGGGGGGACGGACTACGAGCAGTACTTC. This gives the protein CASSWGGGTDYEQYF.

This clonotype has a count of ten or more. V gene TRBV30 combines with J gene TRBJ2-7; D is unresolved. Trimming removed 2 bases from V and 2 bases from J, with 10 bases in between. The CDR3 runs to 13 residues. Germline V gene data show CDR1 as GTSNPN and CDR2 as SVGIG (reference sequence). In nucleotides, the CDR3 is TGTGCCTGGAGTCCCTCCCCGGCCTACGAGCAGTACTTC. It yields the protein CAWSPSPAYEQYF.